Listed here are 28 T cell receptor beta chains from one sample, sequenced in a study of blood T cells in healthy people across ages. The authors ran a second PCR of 7 to 11 cycles using a sample-barcoded 5' primer and a J-beta primer mix. Via MiXCR, TCRdb re-called the 5' RACE reads, giving one row per CDR3 protein. The data show around 650,000 distinct CDR3 sequences, approximately 31% seen once. The sample consisted of blood. These receptors were collected from a woman aged 80 or over in good health.

This clonotype has ten or more counts. This chain joins TRBV2 and TRBJ2-6; D call uncertain. The CDR3 length is 15 residues. Looked up from germline, CDR1 is SNHLY and CDR2 is FYNNEI. V shed 3 bases and J shed 0 bases, with 6 bases lying between them. In DNA form, the CDR3 reads TGTGCCAGCAGTGATTGGGTCTCTGGGGCCAACGTCCTGACTTTC. It specifies CASSDWVSGANVLTF. The variable domain in full, completed from reference TRBV2 and TRBJ2-6, reads EPEVTQTPSHQVTQMGQEVILRCVPISNHLYFYWYRQILGQKVEFLVSFYNNEISEKSEIFDDQFSVERPDGSNFTLKIRSTKLEDSAMYFCASSDWVSGANVLTFGAGSRLTVL.

The chain uses TRBV7-2 and TRBJ2-3; TRBD2 aligns across 9 bases. V was clipped by 5 bases and J by 0 bases; unmatched bases: 12. CDR3 length equals 18 residues. Per germline, CDR1 SGHTA and CDR2 FQGNSA. The CDR3 here is CASSQRHSGGLSTDTQYF. DNA of the CDR3: TGTGCCAGCAGCCAGAGGCATAGCGGGGGCCTAAGCACAGATACGCAGTATTTT.

This clonotype was observed once. J is TRBJ2-1 and V is TRBV5-1, with 10 bases that match TRBD2. In germline, CDR1 is SGHRS, CDR2 YFSETQ. The CDR3 contains 15 residues. V trimming: 5 bases; J trimming: 4 bases; junction bases outside the gene matches: 6. Here the CDR3 reads CASRNSGGLYNEQFF. CDR3 DNA sequence: TGCGCCAGCAGGAATAGCGGGGGGCTTTACAATGAGCAGTTCTTC.

The chain uses TRBV7-2 and TRBJ1-6, with TRBD1 identical over 8 bases. The CDR3 length is 15 residues. The junction had 9 bases not matched to a gene; V was cut back by 5 bases and J by 9 bases. Per germline, CDR1 SGHTA and CDR2 FQGNSA. The CDR3 sequence: CASSRTGQGVSPLHF. The CDR3 nucleotides read TGTGCCAGCAGCCGGACCGGACAGGGCGTTTCACCCCTCCACTTT.

This clonotype was seen at least ten times. The chain joins TRBV10-3 to TRBJ2-3; 8 bases align to TRBD1. Germline CDR1 and CDR2: ENHRY and SYGVKD. The CDR3 totals 12 residues. Unmatched junction bases numbered 8, after V lost 8 bases and J lost 10 bases. In nucleotides, the CDR3 is TGTGCCATCCGTCCCGGACAGGGATCGCAGTATTTT. Translating it yields CAIRPGQGSQYF.

Comment on this clonotype: A much larger clonotype is one base distant, so this may be a read error. The V gene is TRBV5-8, the J gene TRBJ2-5; possible D gene TRBD1, 5 bases. The J call may be mistaken, given a closer DNA end match to TRBJ2-7. Germline V gene data show CDR1 as SGHTS and CDR2 as YDEGEE. The CDR3 length is 15 residues. The CDR3 DNA reads as TGTGCCAGCAGCTTGGGACAGAGCCATTTCTACGAGCAGTACTTC. It translates to CASSLGQSHFYEQYF.

This clonotype was picked up a small number of times. The chain links TRBV5-1 to TRBJ2-1, with D perhaps given as TRBD1 or TRBD2 (5 bases each). The V gene's germline CDR1 is SGHRS and CDR2 YFSETQ. V lost 9 bases to trimming and J lost 4 bases, with 14 bases between them. The CDR3 loop spans 13 amino acids. The CDR3 here is CANSRGPYNEQFF. In DNA, the CDR3 is TGCGCCAACTCCCGGGGACCTTACAATGAGCAGTTCTTC.

The chain has TRBV19 and TRBJ1-2; tentative D call: TRBD1 (5 bases). Per the germline V gene, CDR1 is LNHDA and CDR2 is SQIVND (reference sequence). The V end was cut by 7 bases, the J end by 3 bases, with 12 bases between. There are 13 residues in the CDR3. The CDR3 DNA follows: TGTGCCAGTACAATCGGGGGAGACTATGGCTACACCTTC. Translation: CASTIGGDYGYTF.

This clonotype has at least ten counts. V usage is TRBV6-5 and J usage is TRBJ2-1; 7 positions agree with TRBD1. V lost 2 bases, J lost 10 bases, and 2 bases stayed unmatched. The germline V gene encodes CDR1 MNHEY and CDR2 SVGAGI. The CDR3 loop spans 12 amino acids. CDR3 in amino acids: CASSYRTGEQFF. The CDR3 DNA reads TGTGCCAGCAGTTACCGGACAGGCGAGCAGTTCTTC.

This sequence joins TRBV12-3 or TRBV12-4 and TRBJ1-1; D possibly corresponds to TRBD1 (5 bases). This CDR3 spans 13 amino acids. Trimming took 6 bases from V and 5 from J, leaving 13 bases between them. The CDR3 here is CASSIRVRTEAFF. DNA of the CDR3: TGTGCCAGCAGCATCAGGGTACGGACTGAAGCTTTCTTT.

This clonotype was counted ten times or more. The CDR3 sequence is CASSSSGTAGDTQYF. The CDR3 region has the DNA TGTGCCAGCAGTTCATCAGGGACGGCAGGGGATACGCAGTATTTT. The rearrangement links TRBV28 to TRBJ2-3, with D possibly being TRBD1 or TRBD2 (5 bases each). The CDR3 runs 15 residues. Germline CDR1 MDHEN, CDR2 SYDVKM. Trimming left V 4 bases short and J 6 bases short, with 17 bases between.

This clonotype occurred many times. The chain carries TRBV12-3 or TRBV12-4 and TRBJ2-7; 8 bases agree with TRBD1. The CDR3 totals 16 residues. V was clipped by 7 bases and J by 3 bases; unmatched bases: 14. The CDR3 protein is CASIDRGSPSVYEQYF. In DNA, the CDR3 is TGTGCCAGCATCGACAGGGGCAGCCCCTCCGTCTACGAGCAGTACTTC.

CDR3 bases: TGTGCCAGCAGCCCACTAGCGGGGCGCACAGATACGCAGTATTTT. The encoded protein is CASSPLAGRTDTQYF. The chain employs TRBV7-3 and TRBJ2-3; 10 bases align to TRBD2. V shed 5 bases, J shed 1 base, and the junction held 3 bases outside the gene matches. Germline V lookup: CDR1 SGHTA, CDR2 FQGTGA. The CDR3 sequence is 15 residues long.

For the CDR3, the DNA is TGTGCCAGCAGCCTCACAGGGGGGCGACGCAATGAGCAGTTCTTC. As protein: CASSLTGGRRNEQFF. The rearrangement links TRBV7-2 to TRBJ2-1; the match to TRBD1 covers 8 bases. V trimming: 5 bases; J trimming: 6 bases; junction bases outside the gene matches: 9. The CDR3 spans 15 residues. In germline, CDR1 is SGHTA, CDR2 FQGNSA. The full variable domain, with the rest looked up from reference TRBV7-2 and TRBJ2-1, is GAGVSQSPSNKVTEKGKDVELRCDPISGHTALYWYRQSLGQGLEFLIYFQGNSAPDKSGLPSDRFSAERTGGSVSTLTIQRTQQEDSAVYLCASSLTGGRRNEQFFGPGTRLTVL.

The V and J genes are TRBV2 and TRBJ2-1; the D is unclear. This CDR3 comprises 13 residues. Per the germline V gene, CDR1 is SNHLY and CDR2 is FYNNEI. Trimming stripped 2 bases from V and 9 bases from J, with 11 bases between. The CDR3 loop reads CASSETVIGEQFF. In DNA form, the CDR3 reads TGTGCCAGCAGTGAAACGGTTATCGGTGAGCAGTTCTTC.

Note on this clonotype: A read error is possible here, since a much larger clone lies one base away. V is TRBV6-2 or TRBV6-3 and J is TRBJ2-7, with 7 bases lining up with TRBD1. The length of the CDR3 is 16 residues. The V gene's germline CDR1 is MNHEY and CDR2 SVGEGT. J was trimmed by 0 bases and V by 4 bases; bases with no gene match: 9. The CDR3 reads CASSSFQTGNSYEQYF. Written as DNA, the CDR3 is TGTGCCAGCAGTTCCTTTCAGACAGGGAACTCCTACGAGCAGTACTTC.

In this sample, this clonotype turned up a few times. A clone one base away is much larger, so this may be a read error. This rearrangement joins TRBV9 to TRBJ2-1; 9 nucleotides match TRBD2. Germline loops: CDR1 SGDLS, CDR2 YYNGEE. The CDR3 sequence is 15 residues long. For the CDR3, the DNA is TGTGCCGGCAGCGTAGTGGCTAGCGGGGACAATGAGCAGTTCTTC. Encoded protein: CAGSVVASGDNEQFF.

The table lists this clonotype with a few counts. The rearrangement uses TRBV7-3 and TRBJ1-1, with a tentative D call TRBD1 (6 bases). V lost 5 bases and J 6 bases, leaving 16 bases between the germline ends. This CDR3 is built from 14 residues. The germline CDR1 and CDR2 sequences are SGHTA and FQGTGA. The CDR3 DNA sequence: TGTGCCAGCAGCATAATGGGGGGGCATCCTGAAGCTTTCTTT. Its protein product is CASSIMGGHPEAFF. The complete variable domain, with remaining parts taken from reference TRBV7-3 and TRBJ1-1, reads GAGVSQTPSNKVTEKGKYVELRCDPISGHTALYWYRQSLGQGPEFLIYFQGTGAADDSGLPNDRFFAVRPEGSVSTLKIQRTERGDSAVYLCASSIMGGHPEAFFGQGTRLTVV.

The chain recombines TRBV7-2 with TRBJ2-1; TRBD2 matches 9 bases. Germline V gene data show CDR1 as SGHTA and CDR2 as FQGNSA. J was trimmed by 3 bases and V by 0 bases; bases with no gene match: 9. CDR3 size: 18 residues. The chain's CDR3 is CASSLARTSDPYYNEQFF. CDR3 nucleotides: TGTGCCAGCAGCTTAGCGCGGACTAGCGACCCCTACTACAATGAGCAGTTCTTC.

This clonotype was seen only a few times. V gene TRBV5-1 combines with J gene TRBJ1-1; no reliable D call. This CDR3 has 14 residues. Trimming took off 5 bases at V and 5 bases at J, with 16 bases between the two ends. In germline, CDR1 is SGHRS, CDR2 YFSETQ. The CDR3 here is CASRGVGYRTEAFF. In DNA form, the CDR3 reads TGCGCCAGCAGAGGAGTAGGGTATAGGACTGAAGCTTTCTTT.

J is TRBJ2-7 and V is TRBV5-5; D not resolved. The CDR3 covers 13 residues. V was shortened by 2 bases and J by 3 bases, with 9 bases between the two germline ends. CDR1 and CDR2 (germline): SGHKS, YYEKEE (reference sequence). The CDR3 region has the DNA TGTGCCAGCAGCTTAAAACACCTCTACGAGCAGTACTTC. Amino acids: CASSLKHLYEQYF.

This clonotype has only one observation. This chain uses TRBV20-1 with TRBJ1-2; the D gene is possibly TRBD1 (6 bases). CDR1 and CDR2 from the germline V gene are DFQATT and SNEGSKA (reference sequence). Trimming removed 2 bases from V and 4 bases from J, with 11 bases in between. CDR3 length: 13 residues. As DNA, the CDR3 is TGCAGTGCTAGAATAGGGGGGGGCTATGGCTACACCTTC. This sequence encodes CSARIGGGYGYTF.

This clonotype was detected many times. The V gene is TRBV4-1, the J gene TRBJ2-5; 7 bases fit TRBD1. Germline CDR1 reads MGHRA; CDR2 reads YSYEKL. J was trimmed by 7 bases and V by 2 bases; bases with no gene match: 16. The CDR3 spans 17 residues. The CDR3 sequence: CASSQTPGQSFMMTQYF. The CDR3 DNA follows: TGCGCCAGCAGCCAAACACCGGGACAGAGTTTCATGATGACCCAGTACTTC.

About this clonotype: A much larger clone differs by one base, so this may be a read error. The chain carries TRBV6-6 and TRBJ2-5; D not resolved. The V end lost 7 bases, the J end lost 11 bases, and 20 bases lay between the germline ends. The CDR3 spans 13 residues. Germline CDR1 and CDR2: MNHNY and SVGAGI (reference sequence). The CDR3 DNA reads TGTGCCAGCACCCACCGCAGCTTTGGTGAGCAGTACTTC. This translates into CASTHRSFGEQYF.

The chain is built from TRBV5-6 and TRBJ1-2; no reliable D call. The CDR3 extends over 12 amino acids. The V end was cut by 1 base, the J end by 4 bases, with 5 bases between. Looked up from germline, CDR1 is SGHDT and CDR2 is YYEEEE. The CDR3 protein is CASSLSSYGYTF. CDR3 nucleotides: TGTGCCAGCAGCTTGTCAAGCTATGGCTACACCTTC.

The rearrangement links TRBV7-2 to TRBJ2-3, with D perhaps TRBD2 (6 bases). Deletions cut 2 bases from V and 0 bases from J, with 12 bases between. Germline V lookup: CDR1 SGHTA, CDR2 FQGNSA. This CDR3 comprises 16 residues. The DNA for the CDR3 is TGTACCAGCAGCTTAAGGGGAGGCCCTAGCACAGATACGCAGTATTTT. Its protein product is CTSSLRGGPSTDTQYF.

The CDR3: CASSLGSTSGANVLTF. Written as DNA, the CDR3 is TGTGCCAGCAGTTTAGGGTCAACCTCTGGGGCCAACGTCCTGACTTTC. The chain employs TRBV12-3 or TRBV12-4 and TRBJ2-6; D gene unclear. V lost 1 base and J 0 bases, leaving 7 bases between the germline ends. The CDR3 spans 16 residues.

Many counts were recorded for this clonotype. The V gene is TRBV3-1, the J gene TRBJ2-5; 10 positions agree with TRBD2. Germline CDR1 is LGHDT and CDR2 is YNNKEL (reference sequence). The length of the CDR3 is 18 residues. V was clipped by 0 bases and J by 4 bases; unmatched bases: 11. In nucleotides, the CDR3 is TGTGCCAGCAGCCAAGATTGTACGGCTAGCGGGGGAAGAGAGACCCAGTACTTC. Amino acid sequence: CASSQDCTASGGRETQYF.